The 32 T cell receptor beta chains reported below all come from one sample, sequenced in a study of shared clonotypes between healthy human individuals. The repertoire was sequenced with immunoSEQ multiplex PCR; TCRdb's copy has only in-frame clones and lacks some. The table lists hundreds of thousands of clones, less than 85% of them singletons, with less than 2% in the top ten. Material: memory CD4+ T cells sorted from blood. Indicated subset: CD45RA-negative fraction. The source of these receptors is a woman in her 30s in good health.

Only one count was recorded for this clone. The rearrangement links TRBV10-1 to TRBJ2-4, with D hard to call. V lost 3 bases and J 2 bases, leaving 5 bases between the germline ends. The CDR3 totals 13 residues. Germline lookup yields CDR1 WNHNN and CDR2 SYGVQD (reference sequence). The CDR3 DNA sequence: TGCGCCAGCAGTGAAAATACCAAAAACATTCAGTACTTC. Translating gives CASSENTKNIQYF.

CDR3 bases: TGCGCCAGCAGCTTGATAGTGAGCACAGATACGCAGTATTTT. As protein: CASSLIVSTDTQYF. This rearrangement joins TRBV5-1 to TRBJ2-3; no clear D gene. The CDR3 is 14 amino acids. Trimming removed 1 base at V and 0 bases at J, with 6 bases between. CDR1 is SGHRS and CDR2 is YFSETQ in the germline V gene.

The CDR3 DNA sequence: TGTGCCAGCAGATCCTTTTCTATGGGCTACACCTTC. It codes for CASRSFSMGYTF. The chain uses TRBV6-5 and TRBJ1-2, with unresolved D. CDR1 MNHEY and CDR2 SVGAGI come from the germline V gene. With 6 bases removed from V and 8 bases from J, the gap between germline ends came to 13 bases. This CDR3 spans 12 amino acids.

This clone was counted only a few times. V is TRBV30 and J is TRBJ2-4; D tentatively reads TRBD1 or TRBD2 (5 bases each). Deletions cut 4 bases from V and 2 bases from J, with 12 bases between. The CDR3 totals 14 residues. CDR1 is GTSNPN, CDR2 SVGIG, per germline (reference sequence). CDR3 loop: CAWNEGISKNIQYF. The CDR3 DNA is TGTGCCTGGAATGAGGGGATCTCCAAAAACATTCAGTACTTC.

CDR3 amino acids: CASSQDKVFRGASYEQYF. In DNA, the CDR3 is TGCGCCAGCAGCCAAGATAAGGTATTTCGGGGAGCCTCCTACGAGCAGTACTTC. The genes are TRBV4-1 and TRBJ2-7; tentative D call: TRBD2 (5 bases). V was trimmed by 0 bases and J by 0 bases, leaving 18 bases between them. This CDR3 comprises 18 residues. CDR1 is MGHRA and CDR2 is YSYEKL in the germline V gene.

This clone was counted between two and nine times. Other DNA sequences of this sample code for an identical CDR3. This rearrangement joins TRBV27 to TRBJ1-4; 7 nucleotides match TRBD1. The CDR3 loop spans 15 amino acids. Germline V lookup: CDR1 MNHEY, CDR2 SMNVEV (reference sequence). Germline trimming cut 4 bases from V and 0 bases from J; bases unmatched to any gene: 2. CDR3 coding DNA: TGTGCCAGCAGTTCCCAGGGGGCAACTAATGAAAAACTGTTTTTT. Protein sequence: CASSSQGATNEKLFF.

The chain is built from TRBV5-1 and TRBJ1-1; the D is unclear. V was clipped by 3 bases and J by 5 bases, with 5 bases between them. This CDR3 region has 11 residues. Per germline, CDR1 SGHRS and CDR2 YFSETQ. CDR3 protein: CASSYRTEAFF. The CDR3 region has the DNA TGCGCCAGCAGCTATCGTACTGAAGCTTTCTTT.

The chain couples TRBV28 to TRBJ2-2; D possibly corresponds to TRBD2 (5 bases). The germline V and J ends were trimmed by 6 bases and 4 bases, with 9 bases remaining between them. Germline values: CDR1 MDHEN, CDR2 SYDVKM. The CDR3 extends over 13 amino acids. DNA for the CDR3: TGTGCCAGCAGGACGACTACCACCGGGGAGCTGTTTTTT. This gives the protein CASRTTTTGELFF.

This clone appeared a few times. This rearrangement joins TRBV5-1 to TRBJ2-5, with unresolved D. This CDR3 has 13 residues. The V gene lost 1 base and the J gene lost 5 bases, with 9 bases spanning the gap. CDR1 is SGHRS and CDR2 is YFSETQ in the germline V gene. CDR3 in amino acids: CASSLQADETQYF. The CDR3 nucleotides read TGCGCCAGCAGCTTGCAGGCGGATGAGACCCAGTACTTC.

The rearrangement links TRBV7-2 to TRBJ2-3; 8 bases agree with TRBD2. This CDR3 is 13 amino acids long. Germline assignment: CDR1 SGHTA and CDR2 FQGNSA. The ends lost 4 bases at V and 6 bases at J; junction bases unmatched: 3. The CDR3 reads CASSSREADTQYF. The CDR3 DNA reads TGTGCCAGCAGCTCGCGGGAGGCGGATACGCAGTATTTT.

The V gene is TRBV30, the J gene TRBJ2-4; D not resolved. CDR3 length equals 14 residues. The V gene lost 0 bases and the J gene lost 0 bases, with 6 bases spanning the gap. The germline gives CDR1 GTSNPN, CDR2 SVGIG (reference sequence). Here the CDR3 reads CAWSVRGAKNIQYF. In DNA, the CDR3 is TGTGCCTGGAGTGTACGTGGAGCCAAAAACATTCAGTACTTC.

Points on this clone: Other nucleotide sequences from this sample produce the same CDR3. V gene TRBV7-2 combines with J gene TRBJ1-5; D gene unclear. The ends were cut back, 1 base at V and 1 base at J, with 5 bases in the middle. This CDR3 comprises 14 residues. The germline CDR1 and CDR2 sequences are SGHTA and FQGNSA. The CDR3 sequence: CASSLGRSNQPQHF. The DNA for the CDR3 is TGTGCCAGCAGCTTAGGGCGGAGCAATCAGCCCCAGCATTTT.

In the case of this clone: Other nucleotide sequences in the sample specify the same CDR3. The gene calls are TRBV28 and TRBJ2-2; D is undetermined. Trimming stripped 6 bases from V and 1 base from J, with 6 bases between. Germline CDR1 and CDR2: MDHEN and SYDVKM. The CDR3 is made up of 13 amino acids. In nucleotides, the CDR3 is TGTGCCAGCAGCCTGGGGAACACCGGGGAGCTGTTTTTT. Its protein is CASSLGNTGELFF. Together with reference TRBV28 and TRBJ2-2, the CDR3 gives the full variable domain: DVKVTQSSRYLVKRTGEKVFLECVQDMDHENMFWYRQDPGLGLRLIYFSYDVKMKEKGDIPEGYSVSREKKERFSLILESASTNQTSMYLCASSLGNTGELFFGEGSRLTVL.

The V call is TRBV5-1, the J call TRBJ1-5; possible D gene TRBD1, 6 bases. The CDR3 has 15 residues. Looked up from germline, CDR1 is SGHRS and CDR2 is YFSETQ. Trimming took off 3 bases at V and 2 bases at J, with 12 bases between the two ends. CDR3 nucleotides: TGCGCCAGCAGCTACGGGGGGGCGGGCAATCAGCCCCAGCATTTT. Amino acid sequence: CASSYGGAGNQPQHF.

The V and J genes are TRBV25-1 and TRBJ2-2, with D maybe TRBD2 (7 bases). This CDR3 comprises 16 residues. V shed 6 bases and J shed 0 bases, with 14 bases lying between them. The germline gives CDR1 MGHDK, CDR2 SYGVNS. The CDR3 protein is CASRTAGAANTGELFF. For the CDR3, the DNA is TGTGCCAGCAGGACTGCGGGGGCGGCGAACACCGGGGAGCTGTTTTTT.

This clone was found a few times. The chain links TRBV4-2 to TRBJ2-5; 10 positions agree with TRBD2. The CDR3 runs 14 residues. Trimming took 3 bases from V and 6 from J; bases not matched to a gene: 4. CDR1 is LGHNA, CDR2 YNFKEQ, per germline. This CDR3 is CASSQGLASKTQYF. The DNA of the CDR3 is TGTGCCAGCAGCCAGGGACTAGCGTCAAAGACCCAGTACTTC.

The CDR3 reads CAISELGSGGPQHF. CDR3 sequence (DNA): TGTGCCATCAGTGAATTGGGGAGCGGAGGGCCCCAGCATTTT. The V call is TRBV10-3, the J call TRBJ1-5; D is uncertain. The CDR3 is 14 residues long. Germline CDR1 reads ENHRY; CDR2 reads SYGVKD. V lost 3 bases and J 9 bases, leaving 15 bases between the germline ends.

The rearrangement links TRBV5-8 to TRBJ2-1; 14 bases map to TRBD2. Unmatched junction bases numbered 1, after V lost 1 base and J lost 7 bases. Per germline, CDR1 SGHTS and CDR2 YDEGEE. The CDR3 spans 15 residues. CDR3 nucleotides: TGTGCCAGCAGCTTGCGACTAGCGGGAGGGAATGAGCAGTTCTTC. Translating gives CASSLRLAGGNEQFF.

This clone came up a few times. This rearrangement joins TRBV7-9 to TRBJ2-7; 13 bases are a match to TRBD2. The ends lost 5 bases at V and 10 bases at J; junction bases unmatched: 8. The CDR3 is 14 residues long. Germline loops: CDR1 SEHNR, CDR2 FQNEAQ (reference sequence). CDR3 in DNA: TGTGCCAGCAGCGGAGAAGGACTAGCGGGAGTTCAGTACTTC. Translated: CASSGEGLAGVQYF.

This clone was recorded only once. The chain combines TRBV7-3 with TRBJ2-1; 9 nucleotides match TRBD2. The junction had 6 bases not matched to a gene; V was cut back by 2 bases and J by 7 bases. The germline V gene encodes CDR1 SGHTA and CDR2 FQGTGA. The CDR3 is made up of 15 amino acids. The CDR3 loop is CASSLPAGGGNEQFF. The CDR3 region has the DNA TGTGCCAGCAGCTTACCAGCGGGAGGTGGGAATGAGCAGTTCTTC.

This chain links TRBV27 with TRBJ2-1; 10 bases line up with TRBD2. The germline CDR1 and CDR2 sequences are MNHEY and SMNVEV (reference sequence). V gave up 5 bases and J gave up 8 bases; unmatched junction bases: 6. CDR3 length equals 14 residues. The CDR3 bases are TGTGCCAGCAGTCCTCTAGCGGGAGCTGATGAGCAGTTCTTC. It translates to CASSPLAGADEQFF.

The V call is TRBV5-6, the J call TRBJ2-3, with D unclear. The CDR3 extends over 15 amino acids. Trimming took 1 base from V and 0 from J, leaving 9 bases between them. In germline, CDR1 is SGHDT, CDR2 YYEEEE. The CDR3 DNA follows: TGTGCCAGCAGCTTGCTCCCGGCTAGCACAGATACGCAGTATTTT. Protein sequence: CASSLLPASTDTQYF.

To note about this clone: Additional DNA sequences in this sample encode the identical CDR3. This chain joins TRBV18 and TRBJ2-2, with D unresolved. The germline gives CDR1 KGHSH, CDR2 LQKENI. The CDR3 totals 13 residues. The germline V and J ends were trimmed by 3 bases and 0 bases, with 2 bases remaining between them. The CDR3 DNA reads as TGTGCCAGCTCACCTCCGAACACCGGGGAGCTGTTTTTT. Translation gives CASSPPNTGELFF.

The rearrangement uses TRBV5-1 and TRBJ2-7, with D maybe TRBD1 (5 bases). Germline loops: CDR1 SGHRS, CDR2 YFSETQ. V was trimmed by 0 bases and J by 4 bases, leaving 14 bases between them. CDR3 length: 15 residues. The CDR3 protein is CASSLAFGAGYEQYF. CDR3 sequence (DNA): TGCGCCAGCAGCTTGGCCTTTGGGGCCGGGTACGAGCAGTACTTC. The complete variable domain, with remaining parts taken from reference TRBV5-1 and TRBJ2-7, reads KAGVTQTPRYLIKTRGQQVTLSCSPISGHRSVSWYQQTPGQGLQFLFEYFSETQRNKGNFPGRFSGRQFSNSRSEMNVSTLELGDSALYLCASSLAFGAGYEQYFGPGTRLTVT.

The chain couples TRBV6-5 to TRBJ1-1, with unresolved D. The length of the CDR3 is 14 residues. The V end was cut by 6 bases, the J end by 1 base, with 12 bases between. CDR1 MNHEY and CDR2 SVGAGI come from the germline V gene. The CDR3, as DNA: TGTGCCAGCAGCGCGGACTTCGAGAACACTGAAGCTTTCTTT. This translates into CASSADFENTEAFF.

The rearrangement links TRBV28 to TRBJ2-7, with TRBD1 matching over 8 bases. Germline V lookup: CDR1 MDHEN, CDR2 SYDVKM. CDR3 length equals 16 residues. J was trimmed by 1 base and V by 4 bases; bases with no gene match: 9. The CDR3 spells CASSSPDRGYSYEQYF. DNA of the CDR3: TGTGCCAGCAGTTCCCCCGACAGGGGCTATTCCTACGAGCAGTACTTC.

The chain carries TRBV5-5 and TRBJ2-1, with 11 bases fitting TRBD1. This CDR3 contains 16 residues. V trimming: 3 bases; J trimming: 8 bases; junction bases outside the gene matches: 10. CDR1 SGHKS and CDR2 YYEKEE come from the germline V gene (reference sequence). The CDR3 DNA follows: TGTGCCAGCAGCTCCGAAGGACAGGGGGCCGTGGATGAGCAGTTCTTC. Translation: CASSSEGQGAVDEQFF.

Of note for this clone: Since a far larger clone is one base different, this is likely a read error. This sample includes further DNA sequences coding for the same CDR3. The chain uses TRBV11-2 and TRBJ1-1, with TRBD1 identical over 11 bases. In germline, CDR1 is SGHAT, CDR2 FQNNGV. The V and J ends lost 3 bases and 5 bases, in that order; junction bases with no gene match: 2. The CDR3 has 14 amino acids. The CDR3, as DNA: TGTGCCAGCAGCTTGGGACAGGGGGGGACTGAAGCTTTCTTT. Its protein is CASSLGQGGTEAFF.

Concerning this clone itself: The junction does not match germline at one end; this may be a read error. Within the sample, other DNA sequences also encode this same CDR3. The chain joins TRBV29-1 to TRBJ2-6, with a tentative D call TRBD1 (5 bases). The germline CDR1 and CDR2 sequences are SQVTM and ANQGSEA. The CDR3 spans 12 residues. CDR3 DNA sequence: TGCAGCGTTACTTCTGGGGCTAACGTCCTGACTTTC. Protein: CSVTSGANVLTF.

This clone has more than one count but fewer than ten. The sample holds other DNA sequences that translate to the same CDR3. This chain connects TRBV28 to TRBJ1-1; D remains unclear. The V gene's germline CDR1 is MDHEN and CDR2 SYDVKM. The germline V and J ends were trimmed by 3 bases and 8 bases, with 7 bases remaining between them. The CDR3 extends over 11 amino acids. The CDR3 sequence: CASSLGLEAFF. CDR3 nucleotides: TGTGCCAGCAGTTTGGGTTTAGAAGCTTTCTTT.

The chain links TRBV5-1 to TRBJ2-7; D may match TRBD1 or TRBD2 (5 bases each). V dropped 6 bases and J dropped 5 bases, with 18 bases sitting between them. The CDR3 is made up of 14 amino acids. Germline CDR1 reads SGHRS; CDR2 reads YFSETQ. The CDR3 DNA is TGCGCCAGCAATGGTTTTAGGGGTAGCGACGAGCAGTACTTC. Protein: CASNGFRGSDEQYF.

The chain combines TRBV5-1 with TRBJ1-1, with D uncertain. The V end was cut by 0 bases, the J end by 3 bases, with 15 bases between. This CDR3 contains 16 residues. Germline assignment: CDR1 SGHRS and CDR2 YFSETQ. CDR3 DNA sequence: TGCGCCAGCAGCTTGGATCCGCCAGAAAGCCACACTGAAGCTTTCTTT. This codes for CASSLDPPESHTEAFF.